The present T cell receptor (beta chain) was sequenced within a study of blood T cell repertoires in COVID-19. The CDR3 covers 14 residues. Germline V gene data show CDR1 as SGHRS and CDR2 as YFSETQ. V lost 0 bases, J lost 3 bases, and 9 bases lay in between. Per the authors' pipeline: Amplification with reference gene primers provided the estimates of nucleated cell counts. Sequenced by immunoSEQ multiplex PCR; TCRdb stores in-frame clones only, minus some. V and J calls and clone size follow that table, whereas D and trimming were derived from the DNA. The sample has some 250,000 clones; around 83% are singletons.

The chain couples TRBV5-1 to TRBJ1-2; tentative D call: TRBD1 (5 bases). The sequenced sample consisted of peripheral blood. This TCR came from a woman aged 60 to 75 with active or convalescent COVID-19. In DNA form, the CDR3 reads TGCGCCAGCAGCTTGGGACAGCGAGACTATGGCTACACCTTC. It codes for CASSLGQRDYGYTF.